A single sample gave rise to the 3 T cell receptor beta chains below, sequenced in a study of blood T cell repertoires in COVID-19. Measured with immunoSEQ multiplex PCR; TCRdb has only the in-frame clones, and not every one. The sample lists roughly 250,000 clones; about 88% were seen once. Sequencing was done on a sample of PBMCs or T cells enriched from blood (not recorded which). Receptors originate from a woman between 50 and 59 years old who had recovered from COVID-19.

V is TRBV6-5 and J is TRBJ2-3; D unresolved. Trimming took 10 bases from V and 0 from J, leaving 14 bases between them. The germline CDR1 and CDR2 sequences are MNHEY and SVGAGI. The CDR3 is made up of 14 amino acids. The CDR3 protein is CATSVRASTDTQYF. For the CDR3, the DNA is TGTGCCACGAGTGTCCGAGCTAGCACAGATACGCAGTATTTT.

The chain employs TRBV6-5 and TRBJ2-2, with unresolved D. The CDR3 extends over 13 amino acids. Trimming removed 4 bases at V and 0 bases at J, with 3 bases between. The germline V gene encodes CDR1 MNHEY and CDR2 SVGAGI. CDR3 sequence: CASSSANTGELFF. CDR3 DNA sequence: TGTGCCAGCAGTTCAGCGAACACCGGGGAGCTGTTTTTT.

The chain recombines TRBV27 with TRBJ2-2, with a possible D match to TRBD2 (6 bases). Germline V CDR1 and CDR2: MNHEY, SMNVEV (reference sequence). This CDR3 spans 17 amino acids. The V end lost 6 bases, the J end lost 2 bases, and 19 bases lay between the germline ends. For the CDR3, the DNA is TGTGCCAGCAGCTGGGGAGGCGGAGACCTCAACACCGGGGAGCTGTTTTTT. It translates to CASSWGGGDLNTGELFF.